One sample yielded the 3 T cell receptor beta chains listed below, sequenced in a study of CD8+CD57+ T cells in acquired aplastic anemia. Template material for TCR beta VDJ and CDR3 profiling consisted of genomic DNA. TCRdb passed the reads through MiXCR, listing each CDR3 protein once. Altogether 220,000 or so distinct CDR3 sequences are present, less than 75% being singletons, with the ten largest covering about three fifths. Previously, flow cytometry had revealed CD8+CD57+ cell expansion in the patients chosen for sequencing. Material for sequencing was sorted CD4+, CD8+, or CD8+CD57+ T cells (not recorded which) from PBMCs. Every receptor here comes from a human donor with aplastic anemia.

For the CDR3, the DNA is TGTGCCATCACCGAATTGATGAACACTGAAGCTTTCTTT. Translation gives CAITELMNTEAFF. The chain links TRBV10-3 to TRBJ1-1, with no clear D. This CDR3 is 13 amino acids long. The germline V gene encodes CDR1 ENHRY and CDR2 SYGVKD. The V end was cut by 7 bases, the J end by 0 bases, with 9 bases between.

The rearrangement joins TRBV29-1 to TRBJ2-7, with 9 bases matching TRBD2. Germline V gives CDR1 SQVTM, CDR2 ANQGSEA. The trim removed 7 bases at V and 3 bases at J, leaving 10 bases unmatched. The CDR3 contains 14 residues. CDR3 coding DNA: TGCAGCGGTGTACTAGCGGGCAAACTCTACGAGCAGTACTTC. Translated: CSGVLAGKLYEQYF.

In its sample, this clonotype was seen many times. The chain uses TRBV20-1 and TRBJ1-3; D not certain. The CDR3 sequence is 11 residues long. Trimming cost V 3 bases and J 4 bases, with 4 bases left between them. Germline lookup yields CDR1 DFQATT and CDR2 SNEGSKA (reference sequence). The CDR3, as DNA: TGCAGTGCTAGTCGGGGAAACACCATATATTTT. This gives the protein CSASRGNTIYF.